The 8 T cell receptor beta chains reported below all come from one sample, sequenced in a study of blood T cell repertoires in COVID-19. The data were produced by immunoSEQ multiplex PCR, yet TCRdb's version contains in-frame clones alone and is incomplete. The repertoire holds about 300,000 clones, with roughly 90% as singletons. Sequencing input: PBMCs or T cells enriched from blood (not recorded which). The receptors shown here come from a woman aged 50 to 65 who had been exposed to COVID-19.

The chain uses TRBV11-2 and TRBJ2-6; tentatively, D is TRBD2 (5 bases). Trimming removed 0 bases from V and 0 bases from J, with 6 bases in between. The CDR3 length is 16 residues. Germline lookup yields CDR1 SGHAT and CDR2 FQNNGV. The CDR3 loop is CASSLDRGSGANVLTF. DNA of the CDR3: TGTGCCAGCAGCTTAGATCGGGGCTCTGGGGCCAACGTCCTGACTTTC.

The V call is TRBV6-5, the J call TRBJ2-7; 9 nucleotides line up with TRBD2. Germline V gene lookup returns CDR1 MNHEY and CDR2 SVGAGI. V was pared by 0 bases and J by 2 bases, with 5 bases of the junction left unmatched. The CDR3 covers 16 residues. Written as DNA, the CDR3 is TGTGCCAGCAGTTACTCTAGCGGGGGCCTTCCCTACGAGCAGTACTTC. This codes for CASSYSSGGLPYEQYF.

The rearrangement uses TRBV5-6 and TRBJ2-7; tentatively, D is TRBD2 (5 bases). Germline V CDR1 and CDR2: SGHDT, YYEEEE. The CDR3 runs to 12 residues. Trimming took 2 bases from V and 3 from J, leaving 6 bases between them. The DNA for the CDR3 is TGTGCCAGCAGCTTCGGAGGCTACGAGCAGTACTTC. The encoded protein is CASSFGGYEQYF.

This clone is a singleton in its sample. The chain has TRBV28 and TRBJ2-7; D might be TRBD1 (5 bases). Germline V lookup: CDR1 MDHEN, CDR2 SYDVKM. This CDR3 is built from 12 residues. The germline V and J ends were trimmed by 5 bases and 6 bases, with 11 bases remaining between them. The CDR3 reads CASSHSGFEQYF. The CDR3, as DNA: TGTGCCAGCAGTCACTCAGGGTTCGAGCAGTACTTC.

V usage is TRBV21-1 and J usage is TRBJ2-7; TRBD1, as called in the table, went unchecked against the DNA. TRBV21-1 is shown as a pseudogene. The CDR3 sequence is 18 residues long. Here the CDR3 DNA reads TGTGCCAGCAGCAAATTCAGGACACTAGAACAGGGTTCCTACGAGCAGTACTTC. Its translation is CASSKFRTLEQGSYEQYF.

The gene calls are TRBV28 and TRBJ2-3; tentative D call: TRBD2 (6 bases). Trimming removed 4 bases at V and 8 bases at J, with 16 bases between. Germline V gene data show CDR1 as MDHEN and CDR2 as SYDVKM. The CDR3 length is 14 residues. Here the CDR3 reads CASSSGLKASTQYF. In DNA form, the CDR3 reads TGTGCCAGCAGTTCGGGACTGAAAGCCTCTACGCAGTATTTT.

The gene calls are TRBV10-3 and TRBJ2-7; D unclear. The CDR3 is made up of 12 amino acids. CDR1 is ENHRY and CDR2 is SYGVKD in the germline V gene. With 1 base removed from V and 3 bases from J, the gap between germline ends came to 4 bases. Written as DNA, the CDR3 is TGTGCCATCAGTGAGTTGAGCTACGAGCAGTACTTC. Protein product: CAISELSYEQYF.

The V and J genes are TRBV6-5 and TRBJ1-5; D possibly corresponds to TRBD1 (6 bases). The CDR3 has 15 residues. In germline, CDR1 is MNHEY, CDR2 SVGAGI. V was cut by 6 bases and J by 0 bases, with 12 bases left in between. CDR3 coding DNA: TGTGCCAGCAGACCACAGGGTTATAGCAATCAGCCCCAGCATTTT. This gives the protein CASRPQGYSNQPQHF.